Detailed here is one T cell receptor beta chain. Its antigen is unidentified. Over several immunoSEQ plates, each subset's genomic DNA was distributed in even portions. The protocol was immunoSEQ multiplex PCR, while the TCRdb copy is restricted to in-frame clones and leaves out a portion. This table has about 2.4 million clones, over 85% appearing once. This record comes from a study of shared clonotypes between healthy human individuals. Every contributor of samples was a Caucasian grown-up residing in Nashville, Tennessee. Overall study findings and caveats: Researchers found naive subsets generally carried larger estimated richness than memory subsets. A reduction in generation probabilities was seen for non-shared clonotypes relative to those shared by all four donors.

The V segment lost 4 bases and the J segment 4 bases; nucleotides outside the gene matches: 6. CDR1 MDHEN and CDR2 SYDVKM come from the germline V gene. The CDR3 is made up of 15 amino acids. The chain couples TRBV28 to TRBJ1-5; 8 nucleotides agree with TRBD1. The sample consisted of naive CD4+ T cells from PBMCs. Subset: CD45RA+ positively selected. This sequence was found in a man between 18 and 29 years old in good health. Some clones in this sample may be carry-over from other donors' samples. CDR3 region: CASSSTGVVNQPQHF. Written as DNA, the CDR3 is TGTGCCAGCAGTTCGACAGGGGTAGTTAATCAGCCCCAGCATTTT. The variable domain in full, with the rest retrieved from reference TRBV28 and TRBJ1-5, is DVKVTQSSRYLVKRTGEKVFLECVQDMDHENMFWYRQDPGLGLRLIYFSYDVKMKEKGDIPEGYSVSREKKERFSLILESASTNQTSMYLCASSSTGVVNQPQHFGDGTRLSIL.